This T cell receptor beta chain was sequenced during a study of response to subunit inactivated influenza vaccine. Study results and caveats: Few new T cells, the authors suggested, are recruited by each seasonal influenza vaccination.

The CDR3 length is 18 residues. Germline V gene data show CDR1 as MGHRA and CDR2 as YSYEKL. The trim removed 4 bases at V and 4 bases at J, leaving 16 bases unmatched. The count of this clonotype is one. The target antigen is unknown. From the RT-PCR reads, TCRdb called clonotypes with MiXCR, one entry per CDR3 protein. The sample contains roughly 500,000 distinct CDR3 sequences, 15% to 20% of which appear only once. The receptor was derived from a man aged 45 to 70 who received an inactivated influenza vaccine. The sample in question was CD4+ T cells sorted from PBMCs, obtained around 2 years after vaccination. The chain is built from TRBV4-1 and TRBJ2-4; 7 bases are shared with TRBD2. CDR3: CASSRGLAAGQAKNIQYF. DNA for the CDR3: TGCGCCAGCAGCCGAGGGCTAGCGGCAGGACAAGCAAAAAACATTCAGTACTTC.